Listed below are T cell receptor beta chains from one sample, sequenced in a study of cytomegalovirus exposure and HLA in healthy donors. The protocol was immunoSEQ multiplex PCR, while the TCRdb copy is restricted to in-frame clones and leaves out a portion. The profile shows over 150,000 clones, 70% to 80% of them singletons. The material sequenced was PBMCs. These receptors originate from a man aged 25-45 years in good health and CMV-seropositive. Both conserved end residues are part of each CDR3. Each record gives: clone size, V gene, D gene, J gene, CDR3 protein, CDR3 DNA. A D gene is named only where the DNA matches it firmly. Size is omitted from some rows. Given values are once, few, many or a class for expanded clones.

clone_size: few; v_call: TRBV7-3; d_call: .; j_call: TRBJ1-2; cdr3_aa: CASSLTTGSGYTF; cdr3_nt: TGTGCCAGCAGCTTAACGACAGGCTCGGGCTACACCTTC
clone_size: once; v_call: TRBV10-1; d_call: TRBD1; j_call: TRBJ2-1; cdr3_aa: CASSAGGSANEQFF; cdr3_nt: TGCGCCAGCAGTGCAGGGGGCAGCGCCAATGAGCAGTTCTTC
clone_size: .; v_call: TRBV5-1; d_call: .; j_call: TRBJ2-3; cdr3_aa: CASSLAVDTDTQYF; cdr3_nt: TGCGCCAGCAGCTTGGCGGTCGACACAGATACGCAGTATTTT
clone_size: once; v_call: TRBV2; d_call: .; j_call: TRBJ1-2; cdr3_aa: CASSEQASSYTF; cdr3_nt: TGTGCCAGCAGTGAACAGGCCAGTTCTTACACCTTC
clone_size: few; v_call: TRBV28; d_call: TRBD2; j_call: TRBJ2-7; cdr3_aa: CASSLLAGGLDEQYF; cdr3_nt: TGTGCCAGCAGTCTTTTAGCGGGAGGGCTAGACGAGCAGTACTTC
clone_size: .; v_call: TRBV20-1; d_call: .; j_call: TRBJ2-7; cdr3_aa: CKEGGTYEQYF; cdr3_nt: TGCAAGGAGGGTGGGACCTACGAGCAGTACTTC
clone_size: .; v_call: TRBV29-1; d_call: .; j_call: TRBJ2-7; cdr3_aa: CSVEDRTAQYF; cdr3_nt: TGCAGCGTTGAAGATCGGACAGCACAGTACTTC
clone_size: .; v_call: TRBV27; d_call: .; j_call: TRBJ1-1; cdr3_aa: CASSSPGGRAFF; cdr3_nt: TGTGCCAGCAGTTCCCCGGGAGGGAGAGCTTTCTTT
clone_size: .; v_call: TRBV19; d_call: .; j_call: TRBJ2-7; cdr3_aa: CASSPVGNQHSEQYF; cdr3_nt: TGTGCCAGTAGTCCAGTCGGGAACCAGCATTCCGAGCAGTACTTC
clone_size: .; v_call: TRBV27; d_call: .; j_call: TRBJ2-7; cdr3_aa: CASSSRGGNEQYF; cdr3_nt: TGTGCCAGCAGCTCCCGAGGGGGAAACGAGCAGTACTTC
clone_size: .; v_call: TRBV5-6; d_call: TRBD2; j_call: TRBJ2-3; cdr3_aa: CASSESYGLAGGVNTQYF; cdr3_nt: TGTGCCAGCAGCGAAAGTTACGGACTAGCGGGAGGGGTTAATACGCAGTATTTT
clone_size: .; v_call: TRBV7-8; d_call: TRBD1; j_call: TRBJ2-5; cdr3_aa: CASSPRQGGETQYF; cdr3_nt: TGTGCCAGCAGCCCGAGACAGGGTGGGGAGACCCAGTACTTC
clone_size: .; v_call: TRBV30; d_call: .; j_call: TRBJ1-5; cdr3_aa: CAWSVLGSVSNQPQHF; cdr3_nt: TGTGCCTGGAGTGTTCTCGGCAGCGTAAGCAATCAGCCCCAGCATTTT
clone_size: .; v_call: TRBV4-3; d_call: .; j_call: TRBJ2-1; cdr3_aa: CASSQAKGYEQFF; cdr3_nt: TGCGCCAGCAGCCAAGCTAAGGGGTATGAGCAGTTCTTC
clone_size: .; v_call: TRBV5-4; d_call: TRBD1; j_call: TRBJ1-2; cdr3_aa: CASSQGQSYGYTF; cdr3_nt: TGTGCCAGCAGCCAGGGACAGAGCTATGGCTACACCTTC
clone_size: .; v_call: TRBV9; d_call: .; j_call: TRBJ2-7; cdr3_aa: CASKQQWFYEQYF; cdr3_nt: TGTGCCAGCAAACAACAGTGGTTCTACGAGCAGTACTTC
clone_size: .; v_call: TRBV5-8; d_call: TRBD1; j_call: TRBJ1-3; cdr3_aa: CASSGTASGNTIYF; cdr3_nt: TGTGCCAGCTCTGGGACAGCCTCTGGAAACACCATATATTTT
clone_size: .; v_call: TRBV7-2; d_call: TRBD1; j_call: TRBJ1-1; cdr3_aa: CASSLGQANLNTEAFF; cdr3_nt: TGTGCCAGCAGCCTGGGACAGGCAAACCTGAACACTGAAGCTTTCTTT
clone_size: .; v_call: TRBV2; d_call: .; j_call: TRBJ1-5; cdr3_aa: CASSEDPVTHQPQHF; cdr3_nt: TGTGCCAGCAGCGAAGACCCAGTAACCCATCAGCCCCAGCATTTT
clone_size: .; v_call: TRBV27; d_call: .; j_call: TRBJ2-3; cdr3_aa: CASSLWAELSTDTQYF; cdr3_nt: TGTGCCAGCAGTTTATGGGCAGAGCTTAGCACAGATACGCAGTATTTT
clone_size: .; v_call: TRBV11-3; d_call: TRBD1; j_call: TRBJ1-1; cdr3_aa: CASSLPGQGRIDLAEAFF; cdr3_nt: TGTGCCAGCAGCCTGCCGGGACAGGGGAGGATAGACCTGGCTGAAGCTTTCTTT
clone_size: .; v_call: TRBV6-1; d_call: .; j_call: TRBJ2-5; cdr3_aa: CASSAQGGETQYF; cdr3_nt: TGTGCCAGCAGTGCACAGGGAGGGGAGACCCAGTACTTC
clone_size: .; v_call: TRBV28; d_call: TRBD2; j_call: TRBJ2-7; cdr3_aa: CASSVYSGLNEQYF; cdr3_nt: TGTGCCAGCAGTGTTTATAGCGGGCTAAACGAGCAGTACTTC
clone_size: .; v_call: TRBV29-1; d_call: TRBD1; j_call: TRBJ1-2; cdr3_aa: CSFGQGVDYGYTF; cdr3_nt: TGCAGCTTCGGACAGGGAGTTGACTATGGCTACACCTTC
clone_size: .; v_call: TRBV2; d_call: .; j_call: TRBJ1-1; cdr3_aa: CASTTENTEAFF; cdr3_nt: TGTGCCAGCACGACAGAGAACACTGAAGCTTTCTTT
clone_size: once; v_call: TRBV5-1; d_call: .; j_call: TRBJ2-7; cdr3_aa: CASSLGTEGGFYEQYF; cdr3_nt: TGCGCCAGCAGCTTGGGGACTGAAGGAGGTTTCTACGAGCAGTACTTC
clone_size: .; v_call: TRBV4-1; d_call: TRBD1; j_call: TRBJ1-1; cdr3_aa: CASSQHRGLSTEAFF; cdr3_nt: TGCGCCAGCAGCCAACACAGGGGGCTCAGCACTGAAGCTTTCTTT
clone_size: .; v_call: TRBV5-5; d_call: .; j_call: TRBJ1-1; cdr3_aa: CASSLTGGARTNTEAFF; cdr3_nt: TGTGCCAGCAGCTTGACGGGGGGGGCGCGGACGAACACTGAAGCTTTCTTT
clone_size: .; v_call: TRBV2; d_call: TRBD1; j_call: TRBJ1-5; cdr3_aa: CASKGQGEQPQHF; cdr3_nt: TGTGCCAGCAAGGGACAGGGAGAGCAGCCCCAGCATTTT
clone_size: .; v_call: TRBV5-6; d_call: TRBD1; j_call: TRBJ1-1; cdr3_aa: CASSSGTGFEAFF; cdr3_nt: TGTGCCAGCAGCTCCGGGACAGGCTTTGAAGCTTTCTTT
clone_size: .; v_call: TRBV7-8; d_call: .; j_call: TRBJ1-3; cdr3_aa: CASSKDSGNTIYF; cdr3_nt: TGTGCCAGCAGCAAGGACAGTGGAAACACCATATATTTT
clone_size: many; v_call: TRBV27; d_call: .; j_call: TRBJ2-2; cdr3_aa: CASSIRGGELFF; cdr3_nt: TGTGCCAGCAGTATCAGGGGAGGGGAGCTGTTTTTT
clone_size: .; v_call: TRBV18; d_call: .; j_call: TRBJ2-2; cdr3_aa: CASSPQTNGGSGELFF; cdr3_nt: TGTGCCAGCTCACCACAAACCAACGGGGGTTCCGGGGAGCTGTTTTTT
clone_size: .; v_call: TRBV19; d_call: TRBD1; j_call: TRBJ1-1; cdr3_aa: CASSRQGTTEAFF; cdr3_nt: TGTGCCAGTAGTAGACAGGGGACCACTGAAGCTTTCTTT
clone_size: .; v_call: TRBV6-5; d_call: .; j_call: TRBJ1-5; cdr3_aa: CASSYSGGNQPQHF; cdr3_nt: TGTGCCAGCAGTTACTCTGGGGGGAATCAGCCCCAGCATTTT
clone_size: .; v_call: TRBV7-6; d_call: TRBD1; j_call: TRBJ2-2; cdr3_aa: CASTLSGTEVAGELFF; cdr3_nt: TGTGCCAGCACCCTATCCGGGACAGAAGTCGCCGGGGAGCTGTTTTTT
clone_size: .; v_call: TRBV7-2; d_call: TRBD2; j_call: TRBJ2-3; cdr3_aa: CASSSPLAGGWDTQYF; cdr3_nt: TGTGCCAGCAGCTCTCCCTTGGCGGGGGGTTGGGATACGCAGTATTTT
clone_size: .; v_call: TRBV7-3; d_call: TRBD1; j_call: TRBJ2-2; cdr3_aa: CASSTGTGVGTGELFF; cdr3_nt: TGTGCCAGCAGTACCGGGACAGGGGTGGGGACCGGGGAGCTGTTTTTT
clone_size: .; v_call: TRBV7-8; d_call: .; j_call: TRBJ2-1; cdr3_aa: CASSPRDTSYNEQFF; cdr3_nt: TGTGCCAGCAGCCCCCGGGACACCTCCTACAATGAGCAGTTCTTC
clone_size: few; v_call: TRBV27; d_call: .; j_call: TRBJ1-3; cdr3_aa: CASGRGGLGNTIYF; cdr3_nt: TGTGCCAGCGGAAGAGGTGGGTTAGGAAACACCATATATTTT
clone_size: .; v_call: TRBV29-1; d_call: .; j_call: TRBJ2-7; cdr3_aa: CSAVGGAGPYEQYF; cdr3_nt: TGCAGCGCCGTGGGGGGGGCAGGGCCCTACGAGCAGTACTTC
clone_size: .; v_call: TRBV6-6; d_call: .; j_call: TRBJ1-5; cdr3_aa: CASSHSFSRNQPQHF; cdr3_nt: TGTGCCAGCAGCCACAGCTTTTCCAGGAATCAGCCCCAGCATTTT